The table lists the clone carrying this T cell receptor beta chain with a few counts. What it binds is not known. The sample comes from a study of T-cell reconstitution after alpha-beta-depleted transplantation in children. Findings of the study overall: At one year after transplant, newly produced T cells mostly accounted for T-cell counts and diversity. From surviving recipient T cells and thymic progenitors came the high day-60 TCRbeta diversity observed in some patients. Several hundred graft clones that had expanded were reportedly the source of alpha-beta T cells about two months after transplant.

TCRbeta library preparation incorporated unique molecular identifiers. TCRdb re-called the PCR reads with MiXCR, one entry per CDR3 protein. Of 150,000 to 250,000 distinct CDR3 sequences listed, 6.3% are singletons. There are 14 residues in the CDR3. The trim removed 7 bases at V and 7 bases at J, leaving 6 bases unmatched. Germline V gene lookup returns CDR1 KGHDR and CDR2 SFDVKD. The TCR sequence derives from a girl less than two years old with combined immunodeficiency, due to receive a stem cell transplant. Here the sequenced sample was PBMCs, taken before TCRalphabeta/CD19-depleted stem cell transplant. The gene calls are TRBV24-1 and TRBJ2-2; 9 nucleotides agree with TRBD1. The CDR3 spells CATSDRGYGGELFF. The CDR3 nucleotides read TGTGCCACCAGCGACAGGGGGTATGGCGGGGAGCTGTTTTTT.